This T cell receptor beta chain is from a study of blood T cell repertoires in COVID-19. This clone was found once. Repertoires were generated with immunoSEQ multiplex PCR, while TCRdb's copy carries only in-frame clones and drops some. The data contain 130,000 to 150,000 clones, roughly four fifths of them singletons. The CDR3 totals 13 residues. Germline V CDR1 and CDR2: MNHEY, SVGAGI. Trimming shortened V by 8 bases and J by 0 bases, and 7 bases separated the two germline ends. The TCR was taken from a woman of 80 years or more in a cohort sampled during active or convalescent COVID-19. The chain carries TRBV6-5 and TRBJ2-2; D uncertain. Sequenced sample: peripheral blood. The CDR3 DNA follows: TGTGCCAGCGGGCAGCCGAACACCGGGGAGCTGTTTTTT. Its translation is CASGQPNTGELFF.